This TCR beta chain was recorded in a study of CD8 T cells in ankylosing spondylitis. Trimming left V 0 bases short and J 3 bases short, with 15 bases between. Germline assignment: CDR1 SGHRS and CDR2 YFSETQ. This CDR3 contains 17 residues. Using its own MiXCR run on the 5' RACE reads, TCRdb lists one record per CDR3 protein. Among about 360,000 distinct CDR3 sequences listed, roughly 14% were seen once. Sequencing used blood, either unsorted or a sorted T cell fraction (not recorded which). The chain recombines TRBV5-1 with TRBJ1-4; D unresolved. The source of this sequence is a male donor with ankylosing spondylitis or in good health (not recorded which). CDR3 amino acids: CASSLGEGNLANEKLFF. CDR3 DNA: TGCGCCAGCAGCTTGGGAGAAGGGAATCTCGCTAATGAAAAACTGTTTTTT.